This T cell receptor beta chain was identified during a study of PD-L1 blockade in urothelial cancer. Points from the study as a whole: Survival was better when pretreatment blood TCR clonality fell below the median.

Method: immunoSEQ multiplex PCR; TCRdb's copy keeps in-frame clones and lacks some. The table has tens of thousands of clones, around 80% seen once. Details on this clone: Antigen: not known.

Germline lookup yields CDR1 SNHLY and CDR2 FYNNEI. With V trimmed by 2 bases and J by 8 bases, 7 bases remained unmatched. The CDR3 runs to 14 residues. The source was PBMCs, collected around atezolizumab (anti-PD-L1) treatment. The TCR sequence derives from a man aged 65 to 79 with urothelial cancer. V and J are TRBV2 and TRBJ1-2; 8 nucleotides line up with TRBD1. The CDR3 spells CASSEKRTGNGYTF. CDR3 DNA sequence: TGTGCCAGCAGTGAAAAACGGACAGGGAACGGCTACACCTTC. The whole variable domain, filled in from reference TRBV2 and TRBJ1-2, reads EPEVTQTPSHQVTQMGQEVILRCVPISNHLYFYWYRQILGQKVEFLVSFYNNEISEKSEIFDDQFSVERPDGSNFTLKIRSTKLEDSAMYFCASSEKRTGNGYTFGSGTRLTVV.